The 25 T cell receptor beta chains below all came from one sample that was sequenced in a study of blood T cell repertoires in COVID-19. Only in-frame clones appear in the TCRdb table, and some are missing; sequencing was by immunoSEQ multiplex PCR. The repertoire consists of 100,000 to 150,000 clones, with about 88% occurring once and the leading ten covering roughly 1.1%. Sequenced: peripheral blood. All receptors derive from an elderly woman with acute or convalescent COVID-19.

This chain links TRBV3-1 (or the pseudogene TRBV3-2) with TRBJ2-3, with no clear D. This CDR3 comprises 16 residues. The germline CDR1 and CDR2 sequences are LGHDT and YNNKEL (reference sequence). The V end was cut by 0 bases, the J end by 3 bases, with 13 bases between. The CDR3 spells CASSQDWRLSTDTQYF. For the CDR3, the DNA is TGTGCCAGCAGCCAAGATTGGCGGCTTTCAACAGATACGCAGTATTTT.

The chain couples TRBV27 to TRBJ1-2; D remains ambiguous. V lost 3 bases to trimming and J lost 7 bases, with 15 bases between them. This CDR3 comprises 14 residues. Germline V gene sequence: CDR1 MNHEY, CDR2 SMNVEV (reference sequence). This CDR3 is CASSFRGGNGGYTF. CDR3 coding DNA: TGTGCCAGCAGTTTTCGGGGAGGAAACGGTGGCTACACCTTC.

The CDR3 sequence: CASSLANRGHEQYF. The CDR3 region has the DNA TGCGCCAGCAGCTTGGCGAACAGGGGCCACGAGCAGTACTTC. The rearrangement uses TRBV5-1 and TRBJ2-7, with 7 bases identical to TRBD1. This CDR3 region has 14 residues. V trimming: 0 bases; J trimming: 5 bases; junction bases outside the gene matches: 5. Germline V gene lookup returns CDR1 SGHRS and CDR2 YFSETQ.

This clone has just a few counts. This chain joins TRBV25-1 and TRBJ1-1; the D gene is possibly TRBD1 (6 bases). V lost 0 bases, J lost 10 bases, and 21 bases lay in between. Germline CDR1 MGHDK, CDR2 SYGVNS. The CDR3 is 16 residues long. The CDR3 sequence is CASSEYLAGRGSGAFF. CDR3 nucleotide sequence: TGTGCCAGCAGTGAATACCTGGCAGGGAGGGGGTCCGGAGCTTTCTTT.

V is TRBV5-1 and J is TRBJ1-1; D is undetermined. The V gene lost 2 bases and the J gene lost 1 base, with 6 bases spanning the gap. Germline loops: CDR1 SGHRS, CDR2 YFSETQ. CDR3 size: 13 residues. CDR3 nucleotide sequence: TGCGCCAGCAGCTTACAGAAGAACACTGAAGCTTTCTTT. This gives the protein CASSLQKNTEAFF.

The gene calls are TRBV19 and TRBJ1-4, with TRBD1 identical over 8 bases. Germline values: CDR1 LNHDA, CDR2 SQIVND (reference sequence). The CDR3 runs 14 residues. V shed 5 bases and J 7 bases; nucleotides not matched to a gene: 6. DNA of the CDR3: TGTGCCAGTAGTCTGCAGGGGGCTTTTGAAAAACTGTTTTTT. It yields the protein CASSLQGAFEKLFF.

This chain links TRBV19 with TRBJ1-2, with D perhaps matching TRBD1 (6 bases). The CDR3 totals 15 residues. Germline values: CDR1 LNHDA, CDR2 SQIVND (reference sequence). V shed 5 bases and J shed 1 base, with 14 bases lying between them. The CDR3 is CASSLTGLGNYGYTF. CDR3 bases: TGTGCCAGTAGTCTCACAGGGTTGGGTAACTATGGCTACACCTTC.

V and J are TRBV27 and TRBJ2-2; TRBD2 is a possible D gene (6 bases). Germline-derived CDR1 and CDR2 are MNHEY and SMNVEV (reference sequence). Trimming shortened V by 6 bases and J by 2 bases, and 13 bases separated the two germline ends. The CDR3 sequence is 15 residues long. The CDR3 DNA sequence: TGTGCCAGCAGCCCCGCGGGGCGCAACACCGGGGAGCTGTTTTTT. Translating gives CASSPAGRNTGELFF.

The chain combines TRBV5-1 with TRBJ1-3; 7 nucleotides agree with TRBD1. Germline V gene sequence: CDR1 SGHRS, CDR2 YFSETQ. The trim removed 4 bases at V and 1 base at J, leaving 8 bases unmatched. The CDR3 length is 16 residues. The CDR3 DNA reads TGCGCCAGCAGCCCAGGGACAGCTCCTTCTGGAAACACCATATATTTT. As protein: CASSPGTAPSGNTIYF.

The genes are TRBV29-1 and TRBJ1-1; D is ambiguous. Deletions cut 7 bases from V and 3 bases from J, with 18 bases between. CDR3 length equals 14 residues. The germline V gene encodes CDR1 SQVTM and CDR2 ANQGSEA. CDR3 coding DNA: TGCAGCGGCATCGTTTTAACTCCGGACACTGAAGCTTTCTTT. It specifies CSGIVLTPDTEAFF.

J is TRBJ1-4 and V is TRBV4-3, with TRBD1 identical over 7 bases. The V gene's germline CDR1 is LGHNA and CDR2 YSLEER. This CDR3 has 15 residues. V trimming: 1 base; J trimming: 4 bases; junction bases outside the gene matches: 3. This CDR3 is CASSQGQGLNEKLFF. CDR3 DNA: TGCGCCAGCAGCCAAGGACAGGGCCTTAATGAAAAACTGTTTTTT.

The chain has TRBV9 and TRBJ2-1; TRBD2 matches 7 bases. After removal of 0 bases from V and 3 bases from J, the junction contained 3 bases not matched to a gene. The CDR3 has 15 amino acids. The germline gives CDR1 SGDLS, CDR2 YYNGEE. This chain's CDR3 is CASSVGLADYNEQFF. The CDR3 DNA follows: TGTGCCAGCAGCGTAGGGCTAGCGGACTACAATGAGCAGTTCTTC.

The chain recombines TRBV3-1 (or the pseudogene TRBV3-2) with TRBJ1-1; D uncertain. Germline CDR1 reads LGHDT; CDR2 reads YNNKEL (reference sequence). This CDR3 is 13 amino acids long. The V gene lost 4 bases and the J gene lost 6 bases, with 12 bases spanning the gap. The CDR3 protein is CASSPFPGAEAFF. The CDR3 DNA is TGTGCCAGCAGCCCGTTTCCAGGCGCTGAAGCTTTCTTT.

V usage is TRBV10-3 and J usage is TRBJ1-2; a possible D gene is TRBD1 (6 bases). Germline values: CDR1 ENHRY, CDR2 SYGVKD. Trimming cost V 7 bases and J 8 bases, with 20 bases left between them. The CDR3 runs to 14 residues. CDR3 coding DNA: TGTGCCATCACCCTAGGTCCGGCAGGGGACGGCTACACCTTC. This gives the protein CAITLGPAGDGYTF.

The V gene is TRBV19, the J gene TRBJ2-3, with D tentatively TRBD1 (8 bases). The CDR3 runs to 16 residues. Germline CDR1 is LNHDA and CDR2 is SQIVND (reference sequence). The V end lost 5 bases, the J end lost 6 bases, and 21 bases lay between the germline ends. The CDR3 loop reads CASSQPTGEGWDTQYF. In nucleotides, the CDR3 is TGTGCCAGTAGTCAACCGACAGGGGAGGGCTGGGATACGCAGTATTTT.

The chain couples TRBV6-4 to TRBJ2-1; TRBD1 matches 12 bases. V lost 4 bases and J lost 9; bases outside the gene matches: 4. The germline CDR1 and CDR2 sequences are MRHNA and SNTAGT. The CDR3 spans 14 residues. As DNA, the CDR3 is TGTGCCAGCAGTGCTGGGACAGGGGGCGGTGAGCAGTTCTTC. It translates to CASSAGTGGGEQFF.

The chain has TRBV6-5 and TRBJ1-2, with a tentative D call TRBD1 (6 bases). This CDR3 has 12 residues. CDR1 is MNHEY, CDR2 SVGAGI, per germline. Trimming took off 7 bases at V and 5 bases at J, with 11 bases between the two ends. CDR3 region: CASTPQGYGYTF. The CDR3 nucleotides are TGTGCCAGCACCCCCCAGGGGTATGGCTACACCTTC.

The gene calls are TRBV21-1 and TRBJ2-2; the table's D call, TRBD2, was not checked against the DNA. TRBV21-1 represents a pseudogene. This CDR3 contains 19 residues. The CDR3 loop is CASSSQKTLAGGYTGELFF. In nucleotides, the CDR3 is TGTGCCAGCAGCTCCCAAAAAACCTTAGCGGGGGGGTATACCGGGGAGCTGTTTTTT.

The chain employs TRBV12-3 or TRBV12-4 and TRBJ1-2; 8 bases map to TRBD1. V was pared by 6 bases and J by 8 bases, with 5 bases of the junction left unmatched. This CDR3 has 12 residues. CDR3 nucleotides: TGTGCCAGCAGGGTTGGACAGGGAGGCTACACCTTC. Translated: CASRVGQGGYTF.

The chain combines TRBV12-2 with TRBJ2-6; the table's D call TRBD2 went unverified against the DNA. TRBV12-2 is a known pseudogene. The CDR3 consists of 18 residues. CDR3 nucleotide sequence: TGTGCAAGTCGCTCCCGGCGGAAGCGGCGGGAAGTAGCCAACGTCCTGACTTTC. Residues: CASRSRRKRREVANVLTF.

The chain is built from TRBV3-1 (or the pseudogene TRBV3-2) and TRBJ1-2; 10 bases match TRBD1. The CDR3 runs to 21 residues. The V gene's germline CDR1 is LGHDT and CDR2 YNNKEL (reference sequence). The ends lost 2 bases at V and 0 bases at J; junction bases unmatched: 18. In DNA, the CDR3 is TGTGCCAGCAGCCAACCCAAAACCGGGACAGGGGAAACCTTGTCTAACTATGGCTACACCTTC. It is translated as CASSQPKTGTGETLSNYGYTF.

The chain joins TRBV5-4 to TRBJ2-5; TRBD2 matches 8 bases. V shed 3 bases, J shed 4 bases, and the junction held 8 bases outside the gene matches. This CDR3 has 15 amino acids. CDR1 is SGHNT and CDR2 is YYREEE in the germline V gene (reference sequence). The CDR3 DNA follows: TGTGCCAGCAGCTCTGTCGGGGGGGTTAGAGAGACCCAGTACTTC. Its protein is CASSSVGGVRETQYF. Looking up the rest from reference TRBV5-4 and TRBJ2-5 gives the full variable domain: ETGVTQSPTHLIKTRGQQVTLRCSSQSGHNTVSWYQQALGQGPQFIFQYYREEENGRGNFPPRFSGLQFPNYSSELNVNALELDDSALYLCASSSVGGVRETQYFGPGTRLLVL.

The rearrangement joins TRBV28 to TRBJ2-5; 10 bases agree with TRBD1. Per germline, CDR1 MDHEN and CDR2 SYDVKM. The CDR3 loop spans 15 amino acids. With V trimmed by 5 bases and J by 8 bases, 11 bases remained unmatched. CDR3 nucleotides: TGTGCCAGCAGTCCTTCTTTTCGGGACAGGGGAACCCAGTACTTC. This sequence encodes CASSPSFRDRGTQYF.

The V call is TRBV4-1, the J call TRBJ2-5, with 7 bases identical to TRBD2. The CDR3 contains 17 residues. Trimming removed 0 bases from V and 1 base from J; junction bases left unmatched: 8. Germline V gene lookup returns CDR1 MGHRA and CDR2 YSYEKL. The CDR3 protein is CASSQDGGGSSQETQYF. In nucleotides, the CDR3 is TGCGCCAGCAGCCAAGATGGAGGCGGGAGTAGCCAAGAGACCCAGTACTTC.

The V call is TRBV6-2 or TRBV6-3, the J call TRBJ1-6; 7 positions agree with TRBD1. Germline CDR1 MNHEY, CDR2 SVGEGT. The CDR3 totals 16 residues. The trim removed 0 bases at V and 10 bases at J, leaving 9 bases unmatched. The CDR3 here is CASSYSTGHIGSPLHF. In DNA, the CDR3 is TGTGCCAGCAGTTACTCGACAGGGCACATCGGGTCACCCCTCCACTTT.